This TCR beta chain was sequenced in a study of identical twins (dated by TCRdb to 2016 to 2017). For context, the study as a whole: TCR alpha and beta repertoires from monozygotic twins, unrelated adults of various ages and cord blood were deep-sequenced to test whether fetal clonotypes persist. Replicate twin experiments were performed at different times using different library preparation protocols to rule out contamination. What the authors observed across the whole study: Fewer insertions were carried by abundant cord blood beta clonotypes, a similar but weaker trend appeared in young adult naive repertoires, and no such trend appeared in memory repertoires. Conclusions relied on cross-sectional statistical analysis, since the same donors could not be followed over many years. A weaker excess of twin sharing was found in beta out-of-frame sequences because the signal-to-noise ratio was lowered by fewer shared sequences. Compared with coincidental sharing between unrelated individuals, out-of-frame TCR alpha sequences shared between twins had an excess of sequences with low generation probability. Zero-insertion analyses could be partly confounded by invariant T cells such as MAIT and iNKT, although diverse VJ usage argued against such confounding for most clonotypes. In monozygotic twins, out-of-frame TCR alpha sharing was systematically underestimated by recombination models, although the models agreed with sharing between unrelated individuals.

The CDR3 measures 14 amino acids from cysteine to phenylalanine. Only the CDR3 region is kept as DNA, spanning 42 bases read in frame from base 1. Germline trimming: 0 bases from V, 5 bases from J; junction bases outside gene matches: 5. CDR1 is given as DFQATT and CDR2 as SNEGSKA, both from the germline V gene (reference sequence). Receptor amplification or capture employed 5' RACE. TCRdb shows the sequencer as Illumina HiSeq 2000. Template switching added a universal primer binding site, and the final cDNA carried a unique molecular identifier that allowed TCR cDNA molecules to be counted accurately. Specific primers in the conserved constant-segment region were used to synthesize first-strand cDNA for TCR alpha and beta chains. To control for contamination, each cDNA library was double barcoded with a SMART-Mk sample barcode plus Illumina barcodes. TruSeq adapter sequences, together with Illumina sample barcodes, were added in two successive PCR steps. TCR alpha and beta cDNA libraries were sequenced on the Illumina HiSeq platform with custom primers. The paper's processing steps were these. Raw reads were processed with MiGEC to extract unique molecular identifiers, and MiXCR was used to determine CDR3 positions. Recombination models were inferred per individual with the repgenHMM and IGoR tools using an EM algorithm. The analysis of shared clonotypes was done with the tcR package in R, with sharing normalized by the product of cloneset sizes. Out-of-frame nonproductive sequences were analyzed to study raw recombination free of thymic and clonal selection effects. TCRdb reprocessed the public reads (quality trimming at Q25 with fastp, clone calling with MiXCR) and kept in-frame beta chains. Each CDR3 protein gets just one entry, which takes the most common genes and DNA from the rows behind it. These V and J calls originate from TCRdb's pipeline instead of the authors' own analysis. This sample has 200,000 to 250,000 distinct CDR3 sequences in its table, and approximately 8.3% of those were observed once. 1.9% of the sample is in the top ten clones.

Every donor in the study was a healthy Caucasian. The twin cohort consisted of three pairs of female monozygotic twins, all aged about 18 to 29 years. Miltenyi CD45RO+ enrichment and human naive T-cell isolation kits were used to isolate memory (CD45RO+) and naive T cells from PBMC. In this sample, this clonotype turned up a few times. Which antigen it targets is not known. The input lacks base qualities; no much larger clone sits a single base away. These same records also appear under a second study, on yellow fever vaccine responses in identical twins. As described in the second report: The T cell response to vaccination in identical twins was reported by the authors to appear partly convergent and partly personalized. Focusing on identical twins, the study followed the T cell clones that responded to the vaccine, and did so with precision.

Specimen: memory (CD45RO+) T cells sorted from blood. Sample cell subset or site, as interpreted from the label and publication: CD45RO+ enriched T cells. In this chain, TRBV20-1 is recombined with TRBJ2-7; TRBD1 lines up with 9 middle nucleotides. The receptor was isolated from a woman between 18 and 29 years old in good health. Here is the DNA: TGCAGTGCTAGAGATGGGGACAGGGTCGACGAGCAGTACTTC. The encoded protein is CSARDGDRVDEQYF.